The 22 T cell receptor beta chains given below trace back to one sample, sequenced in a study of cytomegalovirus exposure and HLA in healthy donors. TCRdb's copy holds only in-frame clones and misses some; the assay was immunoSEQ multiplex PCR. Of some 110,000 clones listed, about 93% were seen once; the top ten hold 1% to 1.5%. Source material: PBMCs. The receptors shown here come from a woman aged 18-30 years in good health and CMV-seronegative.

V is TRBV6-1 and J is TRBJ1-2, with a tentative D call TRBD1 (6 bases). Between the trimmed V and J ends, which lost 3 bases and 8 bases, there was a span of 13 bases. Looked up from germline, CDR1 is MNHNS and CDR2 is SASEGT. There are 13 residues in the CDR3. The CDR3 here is CASSDQGRGGYTF. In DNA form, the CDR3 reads TGTGCCAGCAGTGACCAGGGGAGAGGCGGCTACACCTTC.

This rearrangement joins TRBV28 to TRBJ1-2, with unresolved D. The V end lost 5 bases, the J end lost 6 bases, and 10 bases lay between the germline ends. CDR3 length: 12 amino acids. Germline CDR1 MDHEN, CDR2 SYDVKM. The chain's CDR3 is CASSEVPHGYTF. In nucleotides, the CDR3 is TGTGCCAGCAGTGAGGTGCCTCATGGCTACACCTTC.

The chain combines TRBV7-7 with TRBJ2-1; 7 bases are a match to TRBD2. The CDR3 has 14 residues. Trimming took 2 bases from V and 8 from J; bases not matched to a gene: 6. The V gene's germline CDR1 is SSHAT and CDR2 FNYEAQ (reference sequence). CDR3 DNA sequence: TGTGCCAGCAGCTTACAAGCGGGGTCGGATGAGCAGTTCTTC. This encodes CASSLQAGSDEQFF.

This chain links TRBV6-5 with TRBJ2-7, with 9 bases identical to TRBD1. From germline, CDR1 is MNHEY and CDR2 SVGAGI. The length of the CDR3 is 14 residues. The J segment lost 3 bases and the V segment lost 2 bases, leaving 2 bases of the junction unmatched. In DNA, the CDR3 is TGTGCCAGCAGTTACGGGACAGGGAACTACGAGCAGTACTTC. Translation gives CASSYGTGNYEQYF.

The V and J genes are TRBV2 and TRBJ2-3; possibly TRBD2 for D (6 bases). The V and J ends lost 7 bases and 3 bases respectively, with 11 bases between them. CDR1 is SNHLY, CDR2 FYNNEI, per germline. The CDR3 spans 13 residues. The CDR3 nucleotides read TGTGCCAGCAACCGGGGGAAGACAGATACGCAGTATTTT. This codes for CASNRGKTDTQYF.

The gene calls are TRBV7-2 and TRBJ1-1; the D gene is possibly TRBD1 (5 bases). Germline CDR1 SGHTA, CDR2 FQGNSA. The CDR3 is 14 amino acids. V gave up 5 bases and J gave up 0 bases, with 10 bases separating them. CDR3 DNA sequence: TGTGCCAGCAGCCCAGGGCGGATGAACACTGAAGCTTTCTTT. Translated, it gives CASSPGRMNTEAFF.

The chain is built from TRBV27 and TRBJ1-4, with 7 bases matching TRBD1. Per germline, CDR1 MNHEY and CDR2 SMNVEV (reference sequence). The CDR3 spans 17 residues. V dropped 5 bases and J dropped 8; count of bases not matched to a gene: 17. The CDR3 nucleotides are TGTGCCAGCAGTCCCGAACCCCCGTTGAGGGGGCGGGAAAAACTGTTTTTT. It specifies CASSPEPPLRGREKLFF.

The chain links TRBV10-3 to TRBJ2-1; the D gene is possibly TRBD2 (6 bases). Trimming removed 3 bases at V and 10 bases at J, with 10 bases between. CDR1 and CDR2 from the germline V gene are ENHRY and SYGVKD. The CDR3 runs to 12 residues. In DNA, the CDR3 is TGTGCCATCAGTGAACCAGGGAGGGAGCAGTTCTTC. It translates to CAISEPGREQFF.

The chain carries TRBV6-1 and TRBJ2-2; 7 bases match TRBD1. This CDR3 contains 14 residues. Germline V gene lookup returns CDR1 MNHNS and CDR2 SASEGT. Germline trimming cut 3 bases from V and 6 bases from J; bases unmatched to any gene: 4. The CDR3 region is CASSELRGPGELFF. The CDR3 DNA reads TGTGCCAGCAGTGAGCTTAGGGGGCCCGGGGAGCTGTTTTTT.

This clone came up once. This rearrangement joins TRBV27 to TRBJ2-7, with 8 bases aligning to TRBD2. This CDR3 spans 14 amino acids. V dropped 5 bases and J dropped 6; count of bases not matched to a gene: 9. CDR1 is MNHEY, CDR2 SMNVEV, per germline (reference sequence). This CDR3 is CASSVTGGPGEQYF. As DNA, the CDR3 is TGTGCCAGCAGTGTTACGGGGGGGCCGGGCGAGCAGTACTTC.

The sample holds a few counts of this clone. CDR3 residues: CASSASGDTQYF. The CDR3 nucleotides are TGTGCCAGCAGTGCTAGCGGCGATACGCAGTATTTT. V usage is TRBV6-1 and J usage is TRBJ2-3; 7 bases fit TRBD2. The junction had 1 base not matched to a gene; V was cut back by 4 bases and J by 6 bases. This CDR3 contains 12 residues. Germline assignment: CDR1 MNHNS and CDR2 SASEGT.

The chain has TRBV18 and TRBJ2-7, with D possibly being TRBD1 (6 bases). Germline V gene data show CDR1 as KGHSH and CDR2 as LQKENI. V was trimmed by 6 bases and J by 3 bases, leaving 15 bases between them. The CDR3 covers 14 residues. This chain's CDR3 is CASSTGPKHYEQYF. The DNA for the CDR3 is TGTGCCAGCTCTACAGGGCCGAAGCACTACGAGCAGTACTTC.

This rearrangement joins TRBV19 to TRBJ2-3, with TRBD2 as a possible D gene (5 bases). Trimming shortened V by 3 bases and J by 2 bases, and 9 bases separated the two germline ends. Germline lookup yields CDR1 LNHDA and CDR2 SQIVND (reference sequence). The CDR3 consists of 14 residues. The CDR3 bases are TGTGCCAGTAGTATTAACGGGAACACAGATACGCAGTATTTT. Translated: CASSINGNTDTQYF.

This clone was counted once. The chain's CDR3 is CAWSRDRGRKRDGELFF. CDR3 DNA: TGTGCCTGGAGCCGGGACAGGGGGCGAAAGCGGGACGGGGAGCTGTTTTTT. This chain links TRBV30 with TRBJ2-2, with 12 bases aligning to TRBD1. The V and J ends lost 3 bases and 7 bases, in that order; junction bases with no gene match: 12. Looked up from germline, CDR1 is GTSNPN and CDR2 is SVGIG (reference sequence). CDR3 length equals 17 residues.

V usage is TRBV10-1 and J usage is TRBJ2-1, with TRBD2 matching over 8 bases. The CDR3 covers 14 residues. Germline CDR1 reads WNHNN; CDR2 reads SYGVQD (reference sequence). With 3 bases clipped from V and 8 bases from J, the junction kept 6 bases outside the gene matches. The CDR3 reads CASSDTGGADEQFF. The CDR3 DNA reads TGCGCCAGCAGTGATACGGGGGGGGCGGATGAGCAGTTCTTC.

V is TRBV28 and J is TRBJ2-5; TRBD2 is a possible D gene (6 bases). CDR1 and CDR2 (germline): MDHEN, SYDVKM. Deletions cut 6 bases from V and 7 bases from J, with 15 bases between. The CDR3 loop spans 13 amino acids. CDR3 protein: CASSPGYGGTQYF. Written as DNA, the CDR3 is TGTGCCAGCAGCCCGGGATACGGGGGGACCCAGTACTTC.

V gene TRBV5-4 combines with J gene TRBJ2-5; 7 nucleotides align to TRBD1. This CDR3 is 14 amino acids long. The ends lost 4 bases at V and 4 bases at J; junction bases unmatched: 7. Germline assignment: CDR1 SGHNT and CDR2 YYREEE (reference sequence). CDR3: CASSTGTEGETQYF. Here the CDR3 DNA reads TGTGCCAGCAGCACGGGGACAGAGGGAGAGACCCAGTACTTC.

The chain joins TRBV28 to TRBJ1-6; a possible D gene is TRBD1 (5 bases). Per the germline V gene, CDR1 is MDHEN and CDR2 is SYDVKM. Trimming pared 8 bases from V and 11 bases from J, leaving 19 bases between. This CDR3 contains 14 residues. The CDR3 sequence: CASGSGAAGAPLHF. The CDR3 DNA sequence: TGTGCCAGCGGTAGCGGGGCAGCTGGTGCACCCCTCCACTTT. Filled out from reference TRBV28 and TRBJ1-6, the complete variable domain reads DVKVTQSSRYLVKRTGEKVFLECVQDMDHENMFWYRQDPGLGLRLIYFSYDVKMKEKGDIPEGYSVSREKKERFSLILESASTNQTSMYLCASGSGAAGAPLHFGNGTRLTVT.

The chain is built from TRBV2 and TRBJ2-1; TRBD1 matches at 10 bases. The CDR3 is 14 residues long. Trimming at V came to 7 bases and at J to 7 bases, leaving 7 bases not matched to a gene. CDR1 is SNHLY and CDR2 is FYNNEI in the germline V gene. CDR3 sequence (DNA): TGTGCCAGCACCGGTCGGACAGGGGGGAATGAGCAGTTCTTC. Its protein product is CASTGRTGGNEQFF.

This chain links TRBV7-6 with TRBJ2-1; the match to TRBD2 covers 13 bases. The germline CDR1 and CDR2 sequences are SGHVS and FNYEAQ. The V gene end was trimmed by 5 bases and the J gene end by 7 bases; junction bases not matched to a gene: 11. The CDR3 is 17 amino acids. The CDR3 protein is CASSPWTSGSGNNEQFF. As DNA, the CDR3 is TGTGCCAGCAGCCCCTGGACTAGCGGGAGTGGTAATAATGAGCAGTTCTTC.

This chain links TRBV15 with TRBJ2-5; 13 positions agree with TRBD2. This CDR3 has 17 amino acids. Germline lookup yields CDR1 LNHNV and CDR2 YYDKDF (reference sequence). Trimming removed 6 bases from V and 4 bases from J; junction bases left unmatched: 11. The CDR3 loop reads CATRTTSGLAGSETQYF. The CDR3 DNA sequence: TGTGCCACCAGGACGACCTCGGGACTAGCGGGGTCAGAGACCCAGTACTTC.

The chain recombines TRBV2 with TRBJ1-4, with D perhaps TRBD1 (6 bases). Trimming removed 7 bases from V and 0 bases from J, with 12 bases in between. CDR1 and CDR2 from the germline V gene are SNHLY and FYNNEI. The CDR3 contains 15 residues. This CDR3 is CASTVQGATNEKLFF. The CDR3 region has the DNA TGTGCCAGCACTGTACAGGGTGCAACTAATGAAAAACTGTTTTTT.